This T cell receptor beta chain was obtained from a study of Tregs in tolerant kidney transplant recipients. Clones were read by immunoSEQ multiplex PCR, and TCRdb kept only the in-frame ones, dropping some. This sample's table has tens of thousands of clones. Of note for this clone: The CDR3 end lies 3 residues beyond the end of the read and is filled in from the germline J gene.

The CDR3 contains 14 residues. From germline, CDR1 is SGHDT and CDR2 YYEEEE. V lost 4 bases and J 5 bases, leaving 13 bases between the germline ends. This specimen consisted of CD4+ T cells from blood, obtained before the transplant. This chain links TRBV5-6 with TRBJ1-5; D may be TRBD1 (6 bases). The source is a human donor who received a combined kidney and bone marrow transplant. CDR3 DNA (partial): TGTGCCAGCAGCCGAAGGACAGCCTATCAGCCC. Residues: CASSRRTAYQP. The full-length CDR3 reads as CASSRRTAYQPQHF.